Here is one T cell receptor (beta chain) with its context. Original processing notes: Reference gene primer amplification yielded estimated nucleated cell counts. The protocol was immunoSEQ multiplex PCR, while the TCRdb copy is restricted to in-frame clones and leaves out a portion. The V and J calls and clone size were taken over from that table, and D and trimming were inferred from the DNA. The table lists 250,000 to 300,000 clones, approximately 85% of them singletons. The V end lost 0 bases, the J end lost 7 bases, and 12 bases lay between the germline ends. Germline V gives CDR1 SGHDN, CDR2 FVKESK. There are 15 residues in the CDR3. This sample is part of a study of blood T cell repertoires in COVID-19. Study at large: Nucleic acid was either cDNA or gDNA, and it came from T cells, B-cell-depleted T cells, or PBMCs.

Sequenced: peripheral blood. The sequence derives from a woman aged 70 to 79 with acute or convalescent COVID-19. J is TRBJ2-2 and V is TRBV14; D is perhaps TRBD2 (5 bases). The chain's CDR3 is CASSQEQRGNGELFF. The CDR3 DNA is TGTGCCAGCAGCCAAGAGCAGAGAGGGAACGGGGAGCTGTTTTTT.